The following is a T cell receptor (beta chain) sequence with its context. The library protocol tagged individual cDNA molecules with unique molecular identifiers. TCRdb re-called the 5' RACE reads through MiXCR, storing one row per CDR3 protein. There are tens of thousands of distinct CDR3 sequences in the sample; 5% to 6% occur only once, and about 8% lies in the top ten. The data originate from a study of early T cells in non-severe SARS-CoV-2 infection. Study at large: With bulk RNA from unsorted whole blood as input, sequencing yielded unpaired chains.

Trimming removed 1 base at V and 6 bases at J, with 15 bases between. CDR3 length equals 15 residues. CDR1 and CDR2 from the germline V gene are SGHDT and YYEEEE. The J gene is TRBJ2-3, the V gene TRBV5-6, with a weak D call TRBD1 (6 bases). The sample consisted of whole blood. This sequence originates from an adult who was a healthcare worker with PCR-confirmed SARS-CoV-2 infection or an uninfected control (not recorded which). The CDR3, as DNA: TGTGCCAGCAGCTTGTCAAGGGGGACGGCGGATACGCAGTATTTT. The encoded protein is CASSLSRGTADTQYF.